This T cell receptor beta chain came from a study of cytomegalovirus exposure and HLA in healthy donors (dated by TCRdb to 2015 to 2018). A note on the overall study: In an earlier analysis of 550 to 750 of the donors, about 260 Gb of sequence data and approximately 120 million unique TCR beta sequences from about 190 million T cells were reported. An early release covering about 600 HLA-typed donors comprised around 300 gigabases of sequencing data and approximately 85 million unique TCR sequences. Among the roughly 400 genotyped donors, 81% belonged to the genetic ancestry cluster associated with self-reported Caucasian donors. The study was designed to test whether signatures of past pathogen exposure could be identified by cataloging public T cell receptors. The T cell repertoires of 700 or so subjects were profiled by immunosequencing and related to cytomegalovirus serostatus. Besides the first cohort of about 730 subjects, a separate validation cohort made up of around 120 different subjects was used. To predict cytomegalovirus infection status, the study brought together high-throughput TCR immunosequencing, statistical association of individual TCRs with disease status, and machine learning. To study patterns of TCR occurrence, a later analysis re-analyzed previously published TCR beta repertoires from around 660 donors and added high-resolution HLA genotyping. Rather than drawing on any new phenotypic data, the later analysis identified candidate immune exposures from TCR beta sequences and the way those sequences occurred across donors. An earlier analysis of fewer than 750 of the donors used high-throughput TCR beta sequencing to judge whether each TCR beta V gene segment behaved as functional or pseudogenic. Donor age, sex, ethnicity and CMV serostatus were compiled alongside the repertoire data. A later genetic analysis took genome-wide SNP genotypes for about three fifths of the 666 donors and used that subset as a discovery cohort. All discovery cohort repertoires had been generated using a single sequencing platform. Both class I and class II loci were covered by HLA typing, at four-digit resolution. The number of typed donors differed by locus: about 620-640 for A, B, C, DRB1 and DQB1; 522 for DQA1; over 600 for DPA1; and approximately 450 for DPB1. Several DR-DQ haplotypes were handled as single units for association and clustering because linkage in the cohort was strong. Among over 350 genotyped donors of the cohort, an average of approximately 240,000 unique TCR beta nucleotide sequences were sequenced per donor, around 18% of them non-productive.

What the research found in general, with its limitations: The authors suggested that the approach could potentially be extended to other disease states and immunological phenotypes. A few of the identified cytomegalovirus-associated TCR beta chains were confirmed in vitro to be specific for cytomegalovirus antigens. An association between a missense DCLRE1C variant and V-gene and J-gene trimming of TCR beta chains was found in a later genetic analysis and replicated in an independent cohort. At a false discovery rate of 0.05, a later analysis linked some 17,000 TCR beta sequences to specific HLA alleles. Strong co-occurrence of HLA alleles, especially DR and DQ, made assigning TCR associations to individual alleles difficult. Linkage disequilibrium might explain the correlated functional status among segregating V segments, but an unknown experimental factor could not be excluded. A further reported finding was that TCR beta sequences accurately predicted the HLA-A and HLA-B alleles for most subjects in the first cohort. In a later genetic analysis, fewer N-insertions in productive TCRs were reported among donors in an Asian-associated ancestry cluster than the roughly 700-donor mean. Cytomegalovirus status was reported to be diagnosed by the classifier with high specificity and sensitivity in both the original and validation cohorts. Immune exposure information for the cohort was limited to CMV serostatus. A cluster of highly shared sequence variants was judged likely to represent a technical artifact of the sequencing pipeline. Several of the top co-occurrence clusters appeared to be linked to parvovirus B19, influenza, CMV and Epstein-Barr virus, according to a later analysis. Because counts were too low, about 18 rarely observed V segments, including chromosome 9 orphons, were left out of the earlier analysis of about 620 of the donors. Across donors, most TCR sequences were observed very rarely, whereas some public TCRs were present in many individuals. In an earlier analysis of 587 of the donors, most TCR beta V segments appeared in productive rearrangements about 90% or about 30% of the time, broadly matching IMGT annotations. Most CMV-associated TCR beta chains appeared to be HLA-restricted in a later analysis, and the HLA associations seemed to be driven largely by CMV exposure. In a later analysis, HLA-associated TCR beta chains were found to be more clonally expanded and to have lower generation probabilities than equally common non-associated chains. The 87-base-pair reads could not distinguish some IMGT-functional V segments, including TRBV6-2 and TRBV6-3, so those segments were excluded. According to a later analysis, TCR association rates differed among HLA loci, with DRB1 alleles showing the most associated TCRs and HLA-C alleles showing the fewest. Roughly uniform sequencing depth across donors was assumed in presence/absence analyses, although this assumption may not hold. The study gave a list of 150 to 200 TCR beta chains associated with cytomegalovirus. Because HLA typing was unavailable for some donors at each locus, only the typed subset was used in association tests. In this cohort, only TCR beta chains were sequenced, and detectable features were limited by the absence of alpha or paired-chain data.

As concerns this clone: The target of this receptor is not known. No base quality information exists; no much larger clone differs at one position.

In total, roughly 710 healthy bone marrow donors made up the cohort. Cohort members were all nominally healthy when sampled, although unrecorded immune exposures were likely present. The donor was CMV seronegative and belonged to the group of around 350 seronegative cohort members. Every donor gave a peripheral blood sample, and the peripheral blood mononuclear cells from that sample were used for TCR beta sequencing. The Qiagen DNeasy Blood Extraction Kit was used to extract genomic DNA from the blood cell samples. Libraries were built with the immunoSEQ multiplex PCR assay. The multiplex PCR relied on a mix of 60 forward primers for TCR Vbeta segments and 13 reverse primers for TCR Jbeta segments. A multiplex PCR assay on genomic DNA amplified the CDR3 region of rearranged TCR beta genes. The amplified TCR beta libraries were sequenced on the Illumina HiSeq System as 87-base-pair reads. The original pipeline was this. Across the 500 to 750 repertoires, a later analysis counted about 81 million unique TCR beta chains, around 11 million of which were shared by at least two donors. Raw reads were error-corrected and collapsed into unique sequences by a nearest-neighbor algorithm in which closely related sequences were merged to remove PCR and sequencing errors. Alignment of CDR3 sequences to IMGT reference sequences was used to assign V, D and J gene segments. For a sequence to be retained, a match of at least six nucleotides was required to both a V gene segment and a J gene segment. A rearrangement counted as productive if the CDR3 had no stop codons and remained in frame with V and J, and every other rearrangement counted as non-productive. Following IMGT convention, CDR3 was defined as the stretch from the second conserved V-encoded cysteine to the conserved J-encoded phenylalanine. Sequences without an unambiguous match to a single V gene segment were excluded from the earlier analysis of several hundred of the donors. An earlier analysis of approximately 590 of the donors called V segments functional above 56.7% productive rearrangements and segregating when the between-donor standard deviation exceeded 5%. A statistical classification framework was built for diagnosing cytomegalovirus status from the catalog of TCR beta chain sequences. In a later analysis, V and J genes were assigned by comparing TCR nucleotide sequences against IMGT/GENE-DB human TR gene sequences. In a later analysis, CDR3 sequences and most-parsimonious VDJ recombination scenarios were assigned using the TCRdist pipeline. In a later analysis, each TCR beta chain was defined by its CDR3 amino acid sequence together with its V-gene family, and reads without a unique V-gene family were excluded. To address suspected cross-contamination and a sequencing artifact, a later analysis removed approximately 600 highly shared, low-generation-probability nucleotide sequences. A later analysis calculated a clonal expansion index for each public chain from normalized within-repertoire ranks of inferred template counts. In a later analysis, generation probabilities were computed using a VDJ recombination model fitted to out-of-frame rearrangements, and the results were checked against IGoR. Hypergeometric tests were used in a later analysis to score TCR-TCR, TCR-HLA and TCR-CMV co-occurrence, with a repertoire-size bias correction applied to the TCR pairs. In a later analysis, false discovery rates were estimated by permuting HLA or CMV assignments 20 times. In a later analysis, co-occurring TCRs were grouped using DBSCAN, and TCRdist sequence similarity was added for clustering within HLA-allele-positive subsets. Repertoires with fewer than 30,000 or more than 120,000 public chains, plus five repertoires with anomalous nucleotide sharing, were excluded from co-occurrence clustering. In its TCRdb copy, this immuneACCESS table keeps in-frame sequences only and misses some clones. Where compared with another copy, unresolved V genes explain less than half of these, and the others have no known cause. V and J calls and clone size are copied from that table; D and trimming were computed from the DNA. The sample profile shows some 130,000 clones; more than 70% of them were found once. Of the sample, 2% to 2.5% falls within the top ten clones.

V lost 0 bases and J lost 5 bases; the stretch between them is 12 bases long. Counted from cysteine to phenylalanine, this CDR3 has 15 amino acids. Left in the record is the CDR3 DNA by itself, 45 bases read in frame from the first base. The germline V gene (reference sequence) sets CDR1 to SGHNT and CDR2 to YYREEE. This receptor was taken from a man aged 25 to 45 in good health and CMV-seronegative. The chain is made from TRBV5-4 and TRBJ2-1; the D segment cannot be called with confidence. Sequenced: PBMCs. The bases are TGTGCCAGCAGCTTGGGGGCCCCAACTGACAATGAGCAGTTCTTC. It codes for CASSLGAPTDNEQFF.